The clone carrying this T cell receptor (beta chain) has ten or more counts. Different DNA sequences within this sample yield the same CDR3. Study members were between roughly 18 and 100 years old and lived in 25 or so US regions. No more than 2 weeks before study entry, exposed participants had met a case of COVID-19. This sample was taken from a study of blood T cell repertoires in COVID-19. Looking at the study overall: Sample material is recorded as cDNA or gDNA derived from T cells, B-cell-depleted T cells, or PBMCs.

J was trimmed by 7 bases and V by 7 bases; bases with no gene match: 7. Germline V gene sequence: CDR1 MNHEY, CDR2 SMNVEV (reference sequence). The CDR3 covers 13 residues. Study processing details: From reference gene primer amplification, estimates of nucleated cell counts were derived. TCRdb's copy holds only in-frame clones and misses some; the assay was immunoSEQ multiplex PCR. The D gene and trimming were derived from the DNA, and the V and J assignments and clone size from that table. Of hundreds of thousands of clones in the sample, roughly four fifths were seen once. The chain employs TRBV27 and TRBJ2-1; 7 nucleotides line up with TRBD2. The source of this sequence is a woman in her forties or fifties who had been exposed to COVID-19. The sequenced sample consisted of PBMCs or T cells enriched from blood (not recorded which). This CDR3 is CASTGEGRNEQFF. The CDR3 bases are TGTGCCAGCACCGGGGAGGGGCGAAATGAGCAGTTCTTC.